These 13 T cell receptor beta chains share one sample of origin, sequenced in a study of cytomegalovirus exposure and HLA in healthy donors. Primers: 60 Vbeta forward and 13 Jbeta reverse. Clones were sequenced by immunoSEQ multiplex PCR, and TCRdb holds only the in-frame ones, with some missing. The table has some 200,000 clones, roughly 80% seen once. The source material was PBMCs. These receptors were collected from a man aged 50-60 years in good health and CMV-seronegative.

The J gene is TRBJ1-4, the V gene TRBV7-9, with TRBD1 identical over 8 bases. V shed 1 base and J 3 bases; nucleotides not matched to a gene: 7. Germline CDR1 reads SEHNR; CDR2 reads FQNEAQ (reference sequence). This CDR3 is built from 17 residues. CDR3 sequence reads: CASSLGTGITANEKLFF. In DNA form, the CDR3 reads TGTGCCAGCAGCTTAGGGACAGGGATTACGGCTAATGAAAAACTGTTTTTT.

Concerning this clone: Other DNA sequences in this sample translate to the same CDR3. J is TRBJ1-2 and V is TRBV5-1; TRBD1 matches at 8 bases. Germline V CDR1 and CDR2: SGHRS, YFSETQ. With 0 bases clipped from V and 3 bases from J, the junction kept 1 base outside the gene matches. This CDR3 region has 14 residues. CDR3 coding DNA: TGCGCCAGCAGCTTGGCAGGGGGCGACTATGGCTACACCTTC. It codes for CASSLAGGDYGYTF. The whole variable domain, remainder taken from reference TRBV5-1 and TRBJ1-2, is KAGVTQTPRYLIKTRGQQVTLSCSPISGHRSVSWYQQTPGQGLQFLFEYFSETQRNKGNFPGRFSGRQFSNSRSEMNVSTLELGDSALYLCASSLAGGDYGYTFGSGTRLTVV.

The gene calls are TRBV12-5 and TRBJ2-7; D ambiguous. Germline V gene data show CDR1 as LGHNT and CDR2 as FRNRAP. V lost 1 base and J 2 bases, leaving 18 bases between the germline ends. The CDR3 spans 17 residues. In nucleotides, the CDR3 is TGTGCTAGTGGTTTGGCTTCGGGTCTCACACCAACCTACGAGCAGTACTTC. Its translation: CASGLASGLTPTYEQYF.

This clone was seen just once. This chain uses TRBV5-1 with TRBJ1-2, with TRBD1 matching 9 bases. Germline trimming cut 0 bases from V and 2 bases from J; bases unmatched to any gene: 2. The CDR3 spans 15 residues. Germline CDR1 and CDR2: SGHRS and YFSETQ. The CDR3 spells CASSLGQGVNYGYTF. The CDR3 coding sequence is TGCGCCAGCAGCTTGGGACAGGGGGTAAACTATGGCTACACCTTC.

V gene TRBV6-6 combines with J gene TRBJ1-2; the D gene is possibly TRBD1 (5 bases). The CDR3 length is 13 residues. Trimming removed 4 bases from V and 4 bases from J, with 10 bases in between. Germline CDR1 reads MNHNY; CDR2 reads SVGAGI (reference sequence). The CDR3 nucleotides read TGTGCCAGCAGTTCGGGGGAGACCTATGGCTACACCTTC. Translation gives CASSSGETYGYTF.

The genes are TRBV11-2 and TRBJ1-3; no reliable D call. Germline CDR1 SGHAT, CDR2 FQNNGV. Trimming stripped 7 bases from V and 0 bases from J, with 4 bases between. The CDR3 covers 12 residues. This chain's CDR3 is CASTGSGNTIYF. DNA of the CDR3: TGTGCCAGCACAGGCTCTGGAAACACCATATATTTT.

J is TRBJ2-5 and V is TRBV7-2, with D possibly being TRBD1 (5 bases). The ends were cut back, 1 base at V and 1 base at J, with 7 bases in the middle. The CDR3 runs to 14 residues. Germline V lookup: CDR1 SGHTA, CDR2 FQGNSA. This chain's CDR3 is CASSLGTLQETQYF. The CDR3, as DNA: TGTGCCAGCAGCTTAGGGACACTCCAAGAGACCCAGTACTTC. The whole variable domain, remainder taken from reference TRBV7-2 and TRBJ2-5, is GAGVSQSPSNKVTEKGKDVELRCDPISGHTALYWYRQSLGQGLEFLIYFQGNSAPDKSGLPSDRFSAERTGGSVSTLTIQRTQQEDSAVYLCASSLGTLQETQYFGPGTRLLVL.

The chain has TRBV19 and TRBJ1-5; D unresolved. Germline values: CDR1 LNHDA, CDR2 SQIVND (reference sequence). Trimming removed 3 bases at V and 0 bases at J, with 9 bases between. The CDR3 is 15 residues long. CDR3 region: CASSIVHSSNQPQHF. The CDR3 DNA reads TGTGCCAGTAGTATTGTCCATTCTAGCAATCAGCCCCAGCATTTT. Full variable domain (remainder filled in from reference TRBV19 and TRBJ1-5): DGGITQSPKYLFRKEGQNVTLSCEQNLNHDAMYWYRQDPGQGLRLIYYSQIVNDFQKGDIAEGYSVSREKKESFPLTVTSAQKNPTAFYLCASSIVHSSNQPQHFGDGTRLSIL.

CDR3 residues: CASRGTGGSEQYF. The CDR3, as DNA: TGTGCCAGCAGAGGGACAGGCGGCAGCGAGCAGTACTTC. V gene TRBV2 combines with J gene TRBJ2-5, with 8 bases aligning to TRBD1. The DNA end lines up better with TRBJ2-7; the J call may be wrong. The V gene's germline CDR1 is SNHLY and CDR2 FYNNEI. The CDR3 loop spans 13 amino acids.

In its sample, this clone was seen once. The J gene is TRBJ2-1, the V gene TRBV15; D is possibly TRBD2 (6 bases). V lost 9 bases to trimming and J lost 5 bases, with 20 bases between them. Germline lookup yields CDR1 LNHNV and CDR2 YYDKDF (reference sequence). CDR3 length: 15 residues. The DNA of the CDR3 is TGTGCCACGTCTAATGGGGGGTTGGAGAACAATGAGCAGTTCTTC. Amino acid sequence: CATSNGGLENNEQFF. The entire variable domain, with the rest obtained from reference TRBV15 and TRBJ2-1, is as follows: DAMVIQNPRYQVTQFGKPVTLSCSQTLNHNVMYWYQQKSSQAPKLLFHYYDKDFNNEADTPDNFQSRRPNTSFCFLDIRSPGLGDTAMYLCATSNGGLENNEQFFGPGTRLTVL.

The chain links TRBV19 to TRBJ1-5; D is ambiguous. The V end lost 7 bases, the J end lost 3 bases, and 16 bases lay between the germline ends. The germline CDR1 and CDR2 sequences are LNHDA and SQIVND (reference sequence). This CDR3 spans 15 amino acids. The CDR3 region has the DNA TGTGCCAGTATTAACACCGCTAGCCTCAATCAGCCCCAGCATTTT. Its protein product is CASINTASLNQPQHF.

Concerning this clone itself: At one end the junction does not follow the germline gene, possibly because of a read error. Within the sample, other DNA sequences also encode this same CDR3. The chain employs TRBV5-6 and TRBJ1-3, with D possibly TRBD1 on 5 matching bases. This CDR3 is 16 amino acids long. The germline gives CDR1 SGHDT, CDR2 YYEEEE. In DNA form, the CDR3 reads TGTGCTAGCAGCTTGAGAAGGGGAACGGAAGGAAACACCATATATTTT. Protein product: CASSLRRGTEGNTIYF.

CDR3 region: CSVPSGGTDTEAFF. Written as DNA, the CDR3 is TGCAGCGTTCCCTCAGGGGGGACAGACACTGAAGCTTTCTTT. V is TRBV29-1 and J is TRBJ1-1; 7 bases are shared with TRBD1. J gave up 3 bases and V 5 bases, and 9 bases lay outside the gene matches. The CDR3 is made up of 14 amino acids. In germline, CDR1 is SQVTM, CDR2 ANQGSEA.